The T cell receptor (beta chain) under discussion was sequenced for a study of T cells after yellow fever vaccination. Whole-study findings and limits: The secondary response peaked faster, at day 5 versus 15, but was weaker. Highly abundant clonotypes carried over from the bulk population could end up in FACS-sorted repertoires as contaminants. It was a small share of clonotypes that appeared in both CD4 and CD8 compartments. Subsequent to the booster, the majority of primary-vaccination clones reappeared (around 97% CD4, 88% CD8).

A single record per CDR3 protein comes from TCRdb applying MiXCR to the 5' RACE reads. This sample has under 80,000 distinct CDR3 sequences; 7.4% occur once, and the top ten carry roughly a third. Germline V gene lookup returns CDR1 LGHDT and CDR2 YNNKEL (reference sequence). This CDR3 spans 12 amino acids. V shed 11 bases and J shed 4 bases, with 13 bases lying between them. The table lists this clonotype with many counts. The antigen is undetermined. This specimen was CD8+ T cells sorted from PBMCs, taken 15 days after the yellow fever booster vaccination. The gene calls are TRBV3-1 and TRBJ2-3, with D maybe TRBD2 (5 bases). This clonotype was sampled from a man aged 25 to 40 who received the YFV17D yellow fever vaccine. This CDR3 is CAGGEPPDTQYF. CDR3 nucleotide sequence: TGTGCCGGAGGCGAGCCCCCAGATACGCAGTATTTT.